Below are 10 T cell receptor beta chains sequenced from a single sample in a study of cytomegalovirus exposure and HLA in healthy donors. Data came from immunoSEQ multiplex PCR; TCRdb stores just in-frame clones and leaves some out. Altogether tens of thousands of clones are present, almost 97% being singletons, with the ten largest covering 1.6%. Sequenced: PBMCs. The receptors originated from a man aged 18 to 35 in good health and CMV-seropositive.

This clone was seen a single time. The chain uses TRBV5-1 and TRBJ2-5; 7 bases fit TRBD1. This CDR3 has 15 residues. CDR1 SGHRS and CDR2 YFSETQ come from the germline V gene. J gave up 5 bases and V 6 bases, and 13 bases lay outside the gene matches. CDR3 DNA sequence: TGCGCCAGCACCCTGACAGGGAACAAAAGGGAGACCCAGTACTTC. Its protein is CASTLTGNKRETQYF.

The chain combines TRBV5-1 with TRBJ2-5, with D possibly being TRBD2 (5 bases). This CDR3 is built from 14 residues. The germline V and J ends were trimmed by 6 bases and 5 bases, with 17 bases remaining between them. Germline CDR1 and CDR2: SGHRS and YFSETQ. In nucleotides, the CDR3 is TGCGCCAGCACCCTGGGGAGCCCGGGGGAGACCCAGTACTTC. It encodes CASTLGSPGETQYF.

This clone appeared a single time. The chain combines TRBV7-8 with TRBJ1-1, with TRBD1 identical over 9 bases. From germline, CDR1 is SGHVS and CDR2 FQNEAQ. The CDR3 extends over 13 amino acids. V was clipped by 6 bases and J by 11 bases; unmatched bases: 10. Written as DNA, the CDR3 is TGTGCCAGCAGGACAGGGGGGTCTTCGGGCGCTTTCTTT. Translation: CASRTGGSSGAFF.

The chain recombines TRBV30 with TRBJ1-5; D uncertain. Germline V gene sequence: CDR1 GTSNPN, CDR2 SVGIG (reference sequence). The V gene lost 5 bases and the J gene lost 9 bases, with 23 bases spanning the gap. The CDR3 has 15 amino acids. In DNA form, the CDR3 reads TGTGCCTGGTCGCAAATCCGGGAGCCCTATCGGCCCCAGCATTTT. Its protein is CAWSQIREPYRPQHF.

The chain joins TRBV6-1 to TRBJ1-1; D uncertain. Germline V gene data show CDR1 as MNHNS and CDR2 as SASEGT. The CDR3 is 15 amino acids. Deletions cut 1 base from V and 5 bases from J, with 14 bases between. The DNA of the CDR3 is TGTGCCAGCAGTGAAGATCCCAGCCTGAGGACTGAAGCTTTCTTT. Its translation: CASSEDPSLRTEAFF.

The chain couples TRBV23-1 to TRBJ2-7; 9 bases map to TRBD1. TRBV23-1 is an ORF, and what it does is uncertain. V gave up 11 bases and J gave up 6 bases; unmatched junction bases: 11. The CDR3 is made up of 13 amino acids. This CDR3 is CAGEGQGSIEQYF. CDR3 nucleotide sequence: TGCGCCGGGGAGGGACAGGGAAGTATCGAGCAGTACTTC.

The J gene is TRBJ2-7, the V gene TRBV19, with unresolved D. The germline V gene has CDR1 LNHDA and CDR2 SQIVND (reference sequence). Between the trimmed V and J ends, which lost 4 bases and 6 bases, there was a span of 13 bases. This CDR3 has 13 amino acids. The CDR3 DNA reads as TGTGCCAGTAGTACCCAGGTGGGCCTCGAGCAGTACTTC. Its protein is CASSTQVGLEQYF.

DNA of the CDR3: TGTGCCAGCAGCCCGAGACAGGAATCCTACGAGCAGTACTTC. Protein: CASSPRQESYEQYF. The rearrangement links TRBV6-6 to TRBJ2-5; possibly TRBD1 for D (6 bases). The J call may be incorrect, as the DNA end agrees better with TRBJ2-7. CDR1 and CDR2 from the germline V gene are MNHNY and SVGAGI (reference sequence). The CDR3 has 14 amino acids.

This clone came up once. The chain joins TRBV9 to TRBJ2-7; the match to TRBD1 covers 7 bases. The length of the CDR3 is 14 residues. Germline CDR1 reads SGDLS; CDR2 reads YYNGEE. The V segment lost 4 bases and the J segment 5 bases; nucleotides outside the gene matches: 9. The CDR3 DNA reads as TGTGCCAGCAGCCCTGACAGGGTCAGAAACGAGCAGTACTTC. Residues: CASSPDRVRNEQYF.

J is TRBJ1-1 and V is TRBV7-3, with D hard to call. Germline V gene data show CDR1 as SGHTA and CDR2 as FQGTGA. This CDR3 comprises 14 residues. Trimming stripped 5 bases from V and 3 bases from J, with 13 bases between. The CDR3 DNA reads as TGTGCCAGCAGCCCGAGAGGGTTGGACACTGAAGCTTTCTTT. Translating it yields CASSPRGLDTEAFF.